The clone carrying this TCR beta chain has a single count. The data belong to a study of OX40 agonist ivuxolimab in advanced cancers. The germline CDR1 and CDR2 sequences are SGHTA and FQGNSA. The CDR3 sequence is 20 residues long. With 0 bases removed from V and 0 bases from J, the gap between germline ends came to 23 bases. Some clones are missing from TCRdb's copy, which holds only in-frame ones; the method was immunoSEQ multiplex PCR. The table includes approximately 52,000 clones, about 88% detected once. This rearrangement joins TRBV7-2 to TRBJ1-2; D possibly corresponds to TRBD1 (6 bases). The sequenced sample was CD4+ or CD8+ T cells sorted from blood, obtained in a trial of the OX40 agonist ivuxolimab. This TCR came from an adult with an advanced solid tumor such as melanoma, head and neck, liver or kidney cancer. The chain's CDR3 is CASSLAPAGIQGGPNYGYTF. The CDR3 DNA follows: TGTGCCAGCAGCTTAGCCCCAGCTGGGATACAGGGAGGGCCTAACTATGGCTACACCTTC.